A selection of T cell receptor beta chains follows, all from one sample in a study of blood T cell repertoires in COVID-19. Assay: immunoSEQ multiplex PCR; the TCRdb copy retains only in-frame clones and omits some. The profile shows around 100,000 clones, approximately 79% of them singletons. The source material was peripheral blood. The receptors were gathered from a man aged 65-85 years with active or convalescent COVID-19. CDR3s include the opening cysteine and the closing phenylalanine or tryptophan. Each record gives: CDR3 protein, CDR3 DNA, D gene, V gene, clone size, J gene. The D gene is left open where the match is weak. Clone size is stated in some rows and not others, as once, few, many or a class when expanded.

cdr3_aa: CASSLEQGSAFF
cdr3_nt: TGTGCCAGCAGTTTGGAACAGGGTTCGGCTTTCTTT
d_call: -
v_call: TRBV12-3/TRBV12-4
clone_size: -
j_call: TRBJ1-1

cdr3_aa: CASYQSGGRSLNTEAFF
cdr3_nt: TGTGCCAGCTACCAGTCAGGGGGCCGATCCTTGAACACTGAAGCTTTCTTT
d_call: TRBD1
v_call: TRBV5-4
clone_size: -
j_call: TRBJ1-1

cdr3_aa: CASSLGASVTTDTQYF
cdr3_nt: TGCGCCAGCAGCTTGGGGGCTAGCGTCACAACAGATACGCAGTATTTT
d_call: -
v_call: TRBV5-1
clone_size: -
j_call: TRBJ2-3

cdr3_aa: CASSLVVQGEKLFF
cdr3_nt: TGCGCCAGCAGCTTGGTGGTACAGGGGGAAAAACTGTTTTTT
d_call: TRBD1
v_call: TRBV5-1
clone_size: -
j_call: TRBJ1-4

cdr3_aa: CASGLVLGGAAEAFF
cdr3_nt: TGTGCTAGTGGTTTGGTACTGGGGGGGGCAGCTGAAGCTTTCTTT
d_call: -
v_call: TRBV12-5
clone_size: -
j_call: TRBJ1-1

cdr3_aa: CASSERPGTGTYEQYF
cdr3_nt: TGCGCCAGCAGTGAGCGACCCGGGACAGGCACCTACGAGCAGTACTTC
d_call: TRBD1
v_call: TRBV10-2
clone_size: -
j_call: TRBJ2-7

cdr3_aa: CASSPQGALYNEQFF
cdr3_nt: TGTGCCAGCAGTCCTCAGGGGGCACTCTACAATGAGCAGTTCTTC
d_call: TRBD1
v_call: TRBV6-6
clone_size: -
j_call: TRBJ2-1

cdr3_aa: CASSLDKALSTLHF
cdr3_nt: TGTGCCAGCAGCTTAGACAAGGCCCTTAGCACCCTCCACTTT
d_call: -
v_call: TRBV7-9
clone_size: -
j_call: TRBJ1-6

cdr3_aa: CASSLGGLNTEAFF
cdr3_nt: TGTGCCAGCAGCCTGGGGGGACTTAACACTGAAGCTTTCTTT
d_call: -
v_call: TRBV7-3
clone_size: -
j_call: TRBJ1-1

cdr3_aa: CASSLVLAASSYNEQFF
cdr3_nt: TGCGCCAGCAGCTTGGTGCTAGCGGCATCCTCCTACAATGAGCAGTTCTTC
d_call: TRBD2
v_call: TRBV5-1
clone_size: -
j_call: TRBJ2-1

cdr3_aa: CASSGQGITEAFF
cdr3_nt: TGTGCCAGCAGTGGACAGGGTATCACTGAAGCTTTCTTT
d_call: TRBD1
v_call: TRBV2
clone_size: once
j_call: TRBJ1-1

cdr3_aa: CASSSQGTVSEKLFF
cdr3_nt: TGTGCCAGCAGCTCCCAGGGGACAGTGAGTGAAAAACTGTTTTTT
d_call: TRBD1
v_call: TRBV28
clone_size: -
j_call: TRBJ1-4

cdr3_aa: CAISDRDRGYQPQHF
cdr3_nt: TGTGCCATCAGTGACCGGGACAGGGGGTATCAGCCCCAGCATTTT
d_call: TRBD1
v_call: TRBV10-3
clone_size: -
j_call: TRBJ1-5

cdr3_aa: CASRIGGGSNQPQHF
cdr3_nt: TGTGCCAGCAGGATAGGGGGCGGGAGCAATCAGCCCCAGCATTTT
d_call: TRBD1
v_call: TRBV28
clone_size: -
j_call: TRBJ1-5

cdr3_aa: CASSAGQGALKNIQYF
cdr3_nt: TGCGCCAGCAGCGCTGGACAGGGGGCTCTAAAAAACATTCAGTACTTC
d_call: TRBD1
v_call: TRBV5-1
clone_size: -
j_call: TRBJ2-4

cdr3_aa: CASSDLRQDYGYTF
cdr3_nt: TGTGCCAGCAGTGATCTCCGACAGGACTATGGCTACACCTTC
d_call: -
v_call: TRBV25-1
clone_size: -
j_call: TRBJ1-2

cdr3_aa: CASSHRQGTNEKLFF
cdr3_nt: TGTGCCAGCAGCCACCGACAGGGAACTAATGAAAAACTGTTTTTT
d_call: TRBD1
v_call: TRBV6-5
clone_size: -
j_call: TRBJ1-4

cdr3_aa: CASSPRDRVYGYTF
cdr3_nt: TGTGCCAGCTCACCCCGGGACAGGGTTTATGGCTACACCTTC
d_call: TRBD1
v_call: TRBV18
clone_size: -
j_call: TRBJ1-2

cdr3_aa: CASSRQRNTEAFF
cdr3_nt: TGTGCCAGCAGCAGACAGAGGAACACTGAAGCTTTCTTT
d_call: -
v_call: TRBV6-4
clone_size: -
j_call: TRBJ1-1

cdr3_aa: CASSLSETGGRTGELFF
cdr3_nt: TGTGCCAGCTCACTGTCGGAGACGGGGGGGCGGACCGGGGAGCTGTTTTTT
d_call: TRBD2
v_call: TRBV18
clone_size: -
j_call: TRBJ2-2

cdr3_aa: CASSSATNEKLFF
cdr3_nt: TGTGCCAGCAGTTCTGCAACTAATGAAAAACTGTTTTTT
d_call: -
v_call: TRBV7-9
clone_size: -
j_call: TRBJ1-4

cdr3_aa: CATSDFTTGVATDTQYF
cdr3_nt: TGTGCCACCAGTGATTTCACGACAGGAGTTGCCACAGATACGCAGTATTTT
d_call: -
v_call: TRBV24-1
clone_size: -
j_call: TRBJ2-3

cdr3_aa: CASSLVPGLYNSPLHF
cdr3_nt: TGTGCCAGCAGCTTGGTGCCAGGCCTCTATAATTCACCCCTCCACTTT
d_call: -
v_call: TRBV5-5
clone_size: -
j_call: TRBJ1-6

cdr3_aa: CASSLDRSDTQYF
cdr3_nt: TGTGCCAGCAGCTTAGATCGGTCAGATACGCAGTATTTT
d_call: -
v_call: TRBV11-2
clone_size: once
j_call: TRBJ2-3

cdr3_aa: CASSPLGGQGFSYEQYF
cdr3_nt: TGTGCCAGCAGTCCCCTCGGGGGACAGGGCTTCTCCTACGAGCAGTACTTC
d_call: TRBD1
v_call: TRBV28
clone_size: -
j_call: TRBJ2-7

cdr3_aa: CASTPDRGAAPLHF
cdr3_nt: TGTGCCAGCACCCCCGACAGGGGGGCAGCACCCCTCCACTTT
d_call: TRBD1
v_call: TRBV27
clone_size: few
j_call: TRBJ1-6

cdr3_aa: CASSPRQGTNEKLFF
cdr3_nt: TGTGCCAGCTCACCCCGACAGGGGACTAATGAAAAACTGTTTTTT
d_call: TRBD1
v_call: TRBV18
clone_size: -
j_call: TRBJ1-4

cdr3_aa: CAGGQGDHSNQPQHF
cdr3_nt: TGTGCCGGAGGACAGGGGGATCATAGCAATCAGCCCCAGCATTTT
d_call: TRBD1
v_call: TRBV9
clone_size: -
j_call: TRBJ1-5

cdr3_aa: CASSVGGGSTDTQYF
cdr3_nt: TGCGCCAGCAGTGTCGGTGGAGGATCCACAGATACGCAGTATTTT
d_call: -
v_call: TRBV10-1
clone_size: -
j_call: TRBJ2-3

cdr3_aa: CASSDQGISYEQYF
cdr3_nt: TGTGCCAGCAGTGATCAGGGTATCTCCTACGAGCAGTACTTC
d_call: -
v_call: TRBV2
clone_size: -
j_call: TRBJ2-7

cdr3_aa: CASTRDRASSGGNQPQHF
cdr3_nt: TGTGCCAGCACACGGGACAGGGCCTCCTCGGGTGGCAATCAGCCCCAGCATTTT
d_call: TRBD1
v_call: TRBV2
clone_size: -
j_call: TRBJ1-5

cdr3_aa: CASSGTGTPEAFF
cdr3_nt: TGCGCCAGCAGCGGAACAGGGACCCCTGAAGCTTTCTTT
d_call: -
v_call: TRBV5-1
clone_size: once
j_call: TRBJ1-1

cdr3_aa: CASSHQGSGNYGYTF
cdr3_nt: TGCGCCAGCAGCCATCAGGGGTCGGGTAACTATGGCTACACCTTC
d_call: -
v_call: TRBV4-1
clone_size: -
j_call: TRBJ1-2

cdr3_aa: CASSLRGTVEAFF
cdr3_nt: TGTGCCAGCAGTTTAAGGGGGACAGTTGAAGCTTTCTTT
d_call: TRBD1
v_call: TRBV12-3/TRBV12-4
clone_size: -
j_call: TRBJ1-1

cdr3_aa: CASRTSGQGNSPLHF
cdr3_nt: TGTGCCAGCAGGACGTCGGGACAGGGGAATTCACCCCTCCACTTT
d_call: TRBD1
v_call: TRBV11-2
clone_size: -
j_call: TRBJ1-6

cdr3_aa: CASSKGALGNQPQHF
cdr3_nt: TGTGCCAGCAGCAAGGGGGCCCTAGGCAATCAGCCCCAGCATTTT
d_call: TRBD1
v_call: TRBV28
clone_size: -
j_call: TRBJ1-5

cdr3_aa: CSVEDLDREGTDTQYF
cdr3_nt: TGCAGCGTTGAAGATCTGGACAGGGAGGGGACAGATACGCAGTATTTT
d_call: -
v_call: TRBV29-1
clone_size: -
j_call: TRBJ2-3

cdr3_aa: CASSSTGKETQYF
cdr3_nt: TGTGCCAGCAGCTCCACAGGGAAAGAGACCCAGTACTTC
d_call: -
v_call: TRBV7-3
clone_size: few
j_call: TRBJ2-5

cdr3_aa: CASSEKQSYGYTF
cdr3_nt: TGTGCCAGCAGTGAAAAACAGAGCTATGGCTACACCTTC
d_call: -
v_call: TRBV6-1
clone_size: few
j_call: TRBJ1-2

cdr3_aa: CASSQETLGVVYGYTF
cdr3_nt: TGCGCCAGCAGCCAAGAGACCCTCGGGGTAGTCTATGGCTACACCTTC
d_call: -
v_call: TRBV4-1
clone_size: -
j_call: TRBJ1-2

cdr3_aa: CASKGQYSNQPQHF
cdr3_nt: TGTGCCAGCAAAGGACAGTATAGCAATCAGCCCCAGCATTTT
d_call: -
v_call: TRBV19
clone_size: -
j_call: TRBJ1-5

cdr3_aa: CASSSQASASLANYGYTF
cdr3_nt: TGCGCCAGCAGCTCACAGGCCTCCGCTTCTCTAGCTAACTATGGCTACACCTTC
d_call: -
v_call: TRBV5-1
clone_size: -
j_call: TRBJ1-2

cdr3_aa: CAWKRDRGDSPLHF
cdr3_nt: TGTGCCTGGAAGCGGGACAGGGGAGATTCACCCCTCCACTTT
d_call: TRBD1
v_call: TRBV30
clone_size: -
j_call: TRBJ1-6

cdr3_aa: CASSLSWGWQPQHF
cdr3_nt: TGTGCCAGCAGCTTGAGTTGGGGCTGGCAGCCCCAGCATTTT
d_call: -
v_call: TRBV5-5
clone_size: -
j_call: TRBJ1-5

cdr3_aa: CASSEGASGAPYEQYF
cdr3_nt: TGTGCCAGCAGTGAAGGAGCTAGCGGGGCCCCCTACGAGCAGTACTTC
d_call: TRBD2
v_call: TRBV6-1
clone_size: -
j_call: TRBJ2-7

cdr3_aa: CASSKPGNTEAFF
cdr3_nt: TGTGCCAGCAGCAAACCAGGGAACACTGAAGCTTTCTTT
d_call: -
v_call: TRBV11-2
clone_size: -
j_call: TRBJ1-1

cdr3_aa: CARSLLQVGAGELFF
cdr3_nt: TGTGCCAGAAGCTTGCTTCAGGTGGGAGCCGGGGAGCTGTTTTTT
d_call: -
v_call: TRBV7-5
clone_size: -
j_call: TRBJ2-2

cdr3_aa: CASSSPTGGKTGNYGYTF
cdr3_nt: TGTGCCAGCAGTTCCCCGACAGGGGGCAAAACTGGTAACTATGGCTACACCTTC
d_call: TRBD1
v_call: TRBV28
clone_size: -
j_call: TRBJ1-2

cdr3_aa: CASSPSTGVYEQYF
cdr3_nt: TGCGCCAGCAGCCCCTCGACAGGAGTCTACGAGCAGTACTTC
d_call: -
v_call: TRBV5-1
clone_size: -
j_call: TRBJ2-7

cdr3_aa: CASRRTSGSYEQYF
cdr3_nt: TGCGCCAGCCGACGGACTAGCGGCTCCTACGAGCAGTACTTC
d_call: TRBD2
v_call: TRBV5-1
clone_size: -
j_call: TRBJ2-7

cdr3_aa: CASSFRGANEQFF
cdr3_nt: TGTGCCAGCAGTTTCAGGGGTGCTAATGAGCAGTTCTTC
d_call: -
v_call: TRBV12-3/TRBV12-4
clone_size: -
j_call: TRBJ2-1

cdr3_aa: CTSSQGCFGGSTYNEQFF
cdr3_nt: TGCACCAGCAGCCAAGGGTGTTTCGGCGGGAGCACCTACAATGAGCAGTTCTTC
d_call: -
v_call: TRBV1
clone_size: -
j_call: TRBJ2-1

cdr3_aa: CASTSAGNTIYF
cdr3_nt: -
d_call: -
v_call: TRBV19
clone_size: few
j_call: TRBJ1-3